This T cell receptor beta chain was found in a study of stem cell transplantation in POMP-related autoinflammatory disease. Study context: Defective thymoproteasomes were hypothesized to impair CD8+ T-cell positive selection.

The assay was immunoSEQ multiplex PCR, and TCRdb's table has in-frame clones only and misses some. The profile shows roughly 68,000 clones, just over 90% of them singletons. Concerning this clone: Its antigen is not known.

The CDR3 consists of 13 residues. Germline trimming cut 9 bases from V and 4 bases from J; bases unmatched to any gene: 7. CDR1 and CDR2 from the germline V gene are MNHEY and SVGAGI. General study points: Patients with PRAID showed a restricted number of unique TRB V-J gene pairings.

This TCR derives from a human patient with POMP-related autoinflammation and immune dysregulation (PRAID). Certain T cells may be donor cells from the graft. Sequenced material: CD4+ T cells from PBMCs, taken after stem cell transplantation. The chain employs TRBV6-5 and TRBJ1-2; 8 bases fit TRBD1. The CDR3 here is CARLTGAGYGYTF. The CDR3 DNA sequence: TGTGCCAGACTGACAGGGGCAGGCTATGGCTACACCTTC.